This entry describes one TCR beta chain. This entry belongs to a study of shared T cell receptors in the human thymus. Profiling relied on immunoSEQ multiplex PCR, and the TCRdb table lists in-frame clones only, not all of them. The sample lists hundreds of thousands of clones, 80% to 90% occurring once. These same records also appear under a second study, on human thymus T cells. That paper notes: Donors were healthy Finnish babies undergoing corrective operations for congenital heart defects. Thymus tissue was removed during corrective cardiac surgery. Usage of V and J genes appeared biased in thymic and blood repertoires. Reports from related research described highly overlapping thymic repertoires among unrelated individuals.

The sequenced sample was thymocytes. This clonotype originated in a girl less than two years old with a congenital heart defect.

CDR3 coding DNA: TGCGCCAGCAGCTGGACCCAGGGTTGTGAGCAGTTCTTC. Its translation: CASSWTQGCEQFF. This rearrangement joins TRBV5-1 to TRBJ2-1, with D tentatively TRBD1 (5 bases). The V end was cut by 3 bases, the J end by 9 bases, with 13 bases between. The CDR3 contains 13 residues. CDR1 and CDR2 from the germline V gene are SGHRS and YFSETQ.